The sequence of this T cell receptor beta chain was determined in a study of T cells in Graves' hyperthyroidism and ophthalmopathy. Study information: It was at initial diagnosis, before any treatment, that peripheral blood was collected.

Notes on the study in general: Most thyroid clonotypes expanded above 0.001 appeared in blood too. Prediction of ophthalmopathy progression came a median 6.5 months pre-onset.

What was amplified from RNA transcripts were TCR beta CDR3 regions. With the HTBI primer set, the TCR CDR3 went through a first round of RT-PCR. TCRdb passed the multiplex PCR reads through MiXCR, listing each CDR3 protein once. This sample yields some 500,000 distinct CDR3 sequences, of which about 15% are seen a single time; over 15% belongs to the top ten. To note about this clonotype: What it recognizes is unknown.

Germline assignment: CDR1 ENHRY and CDR2 SYGVKD. Trimming took 3 bases from V and 7 from J; bases not matched to a gene: 6. The CDR3 contains 16 residues. The chain is built from TRBV10-3 and TRBJ2-1, with TRBD2 matching 13 bases. This TCR derives from a woman between 18 and 29 years old with Graves' hyperthyroidism. The specimen sequenced was blood. The chain's CDR3 is CAISEQLAGGPNEQFF. In DNA form, the CDR3 reads TGTGCCATCAGTGAACAACTAGCGGGAGGGCCGAATGAGCAGTTCTTC.